This TCR beta chain was recovered during a study of cytomegalovirus exposure and HLA in healthy donors. The primer mix had 60 Vbeta and 13 Jbeta primers. TCRdb's copy holds only in-frame clones and misses some; the assay was immunoSEQ multiplex PCR. Here the sample spans 150,000 to 180,000 clones, about four fifths being singletons. A remark on this clone: What it recognizes is unknown.

The CDR3 has 19 amino acids. V was clipped by 5 bases and J by 3 bases; unmatched bases: 13. Germline CDR1 reads MDHEN; CDR2 reads SYDVKM. Study-wide points: The authors later found TCR association rates varying by HLA locus, with DRB1 most and HLA-C fewest.

The sequence was collected from a man under 40 in good health and CMV-seropositive. V gene TRBV28 combines with J gene TRBJ2-3; 14 positions agree with TRBD2. Sequenced: PBMCs. The CDR3 reads CASSPGTSGRFSRTDTQYF. CDR3 coding DNA: TGTGCCAGCAGTCCCGGGACTAGCGGGAGATTCAGTAGAACAGATACGCAGTATTTT.